The 29 T cell receptor beta chains presented below share a single source sample, sequenced in a study of T-cell reconstitution after alpha-beta-depleted transplantation in children. Researchers prepared the TCRbeta library using unique molecular identifiers, the study reports. TCRdb passed the PCR reads through MiXCR, listing each CDR3 protein once. There are 450,000 to 600,000 distinct CDR3 sequences in the sample; 10% to 15% occur only once, and 2.2% lies in the top ten. The source material was PBMCs, mostly from graft donor cells, sampled 360 days after TCRalphabeta/CD19-depleted stem cell transplant. Receptors originate from a male patient younger than 18 who had a stem cell transplant for acute myeloid leukemia, so the T cells may come from the graft donor.

This sequence joins TRBV18 and TRBJ2-7; 7 bases are a match to TRBD2. The CDR3 extends over 14 amino acids. The trim removed 4 bases at V and 2 bases at J, leaving 5 bases unmatched. Germline values: CDR1 KGHSH, CDR2 LQKENI. The CDR3 region has the DNA TGTGCCAGCTCACGAAGCGGGGTCCCCTACGAGCAGTACTTC. Amino acid sequence: CASSRSGVPYEQYF.

This clonotype was counted a few times. V and J are TRBV7-9 and TRBJ2-3, with 13 bases matching TRBD2. V shed 5 bases, J shed 0 bases, and the junction held 5 bases outside the gene matches. The CDR3 totals 17 residues. Germline V gene lookup returns CDR1 SEHNR and CDR2 FQNEAQ (reference sequence). The CDR3 is CASSRLAGGGSTDTQYF. The DNA of the CDR3 is TGTGCCAGCAGCCGACTAGCGGGAGGTGGGAGCACAGATACGCAGTATTTT.

V and J are TRBV2 and TRBJ1-2; 10 bases are a match to TRBD1. The germline V gene has CDR1 SNHLY and CDR2 FYNNEI. The CDR3 extends over 15 amino acids. V lost 4 bases, J lost 5 bases, and 7 bases stayed unmatched. CDR3 DNA: TGTGCCAGCAGTGTCGGGACAGGGGCCCTATATGGCTACACCTTC. Protein: CASSVGTGALYGYTF.

This clonotype was seen ten or more times. The chain employs TRBV12-3 or TRBV12-4 and TRBJ1-4; the D is unclear. The V gene lost 7 bases and the J gene lost 4 bases, with 10 bases spanning the gap. The CDR3 runs 13 residues. The CDR3 is CASTSTVNEKLFF. The CDR3 coding sequence is TGTGCCAGCACTTCGACCGTTAATGAAAAACTGTTTTTT.

The chain links TRBV7-6 to TRBJ2-1, with TRBD2 matching 7 bases. CDR3 length equals 17 residues. Trimming removed 7 bases from V and 2 bases from J; junction bases left unmatched: 14. Per the germline V gene, CDR1 is SGHVS and CDR2 is FNYEAQ. The DNA of the CDR3 is TGTGCCAGCACCCCGGTAGGCGGGAGCAGCGCCTACAATGAGCAGTTCTTC. Its protein is CASTPVGGSSAYNEQFF.

This clonotype was observed many times. CDR3 coding DNA: TGTGCCACCAGCCGAGACAGGGGGATATACAATGAGCAGTTCTTC. This codes for CATSRDRGIYNEQFF. The chain couples TRBV24-1 to TRBJ2-1, with 9 positions matching TRBD1. This CDR3 region has 15 residues. V dropped 7 bases and J dropped 4; count of bases not matched to a gene: 7. Germline V gene lookup returns CDR1 KGHDR and CDR2 SFDVKD.

This clonotype appeared many times. V is TRBV5-6 and J is TRBJ2-1, with TRBD2 matching 8 bases. CDR1 is SGHDT, CDR2 YYEEEE, per germline. The CDR3 has 15 amino acids. The V and J ends lost 3 bases and 5 bases, in that order; junction bases with no gene match: 7. CDR3: CASSSGTRGDNEQFF. CDR3 nucleotides: TGTGCCAGCAGCTCTGGGACTAGAGGGGACAATGAGCAGTTCTTC.

V usage is TRBV4-3 and J usage is TRBJ2-7; 9 bases match TRBD2. V gave up 1 base and J gave up 4 bases; unmatched junction bases: 8. This CDR3 region has 16 residues. From germline, CDR1 is LGHNA and CDR2 YSLEER. DNA of the CDR3: TGCGCCAGCAGCCAAGGCCTACTAGCGGGTAGGTACGAGCAGTACTTC. Translation: CASSQGLLAGRYEQYF.

Points on this clonotype: Relative to the germline gene, one junction end is altered; a read error may explain this. The genes are TRBV4-3 and TRBJ2-7; tentative D call: TRBD1 (5 bases). The CDR3 is 16 residues long. Per the germline V gene, CDR1 is LGHNA and CDR2 is YSLEER. The CDR3, as DNA: TGCGCCAGCGGCCAAGAAGGTCCCCAGGGTACCTACGAGCAGTACTTC. It codes for CASGQEGPQGTYEQYF.

This chain uses TRBV29-1 with TRBJ1-1, with 8 positions matching TRBD1. Germline assignment: CDR1 SQVTM and CDR2 ANQGSEA. The CDR3 sequence is 14 residues long. Germline trimming cut 5 bases from V and 2 bases from J; bases unmatched to any gene: 7. The CDR3 reads CSVLRTGLNTEAFF. For the CDR3, the DNA is TGCAGCGTTCTAAGGACAGGGCTTAACACTGAAGCTTTCTTT.

This clonotype was seen only a few times. This chain joins TRBV5-1 and TRBJ2-3, with D perhaps matching TRBD1 (7 bases). Trimming took off 3 bases at V and 0 bases at J, with 17 bases between the two ends. The germline V gene encodes CDR1 SGHRS and CDR2 YFSETQ. This CDR3 is built from 17 residues. DNA of the CDR3: TGCGCCAGCAGCTACAATGACGGAGGGGGCAGCACAGATACGCAGTATTTT. Translating it yields CASSYNDGGGSTDTQYF.

This clonotype was picked up many times. The chain employs TRBV7-9 and TRBJ2-2, with 8 bases aligning to TRBD1. J lost 6 bases, V lost 5 bases, and 8 bases had no gene match. CDR1 is SEHNR and CDR2 is FQNEAQ in the germline V gene (reference sequence). The CDR3 runs 15 residues. The CDR3 sequence: CASSLGQGNAGELFF. Written as DNA, the CDR3 is TGTGCCAGCAGCCTTGGACAGGGCAACGCCGGGGAGCTGTTTTTT.

The chain uses TRBV20-1 and TRBJ2-3, with D perhaps given as TRBD1 or TRBD2 (6 bases each). Germline CDR1 DFQATT, CDR2 SNEGSKA (reference sequence). The V end lost 4 bases, the J end lost 0 bases, and 14 bases lay between the germline ends. CDR3 length: 15 amino acids. CDR3 bases: TGCAGTGCTACGGAGACGGGGGCTAGCACAGATACGCAGTATTTT. It yields the protein CSATETGASTDTQYF.

This clonotype was detected only a few times. This chain uses TRBV7-9 with TRBJ2-1; D possibly corresponds to TRBD2 (5 bases). The CDR3 totals 16 residues. CDR1 SEHNR and CDR2 FQNEAQ come from the germline V gene (reference sequence). Trimming took off 1 base at V and 7 bases at J, with 17 bases between the two ends. CDR3 in DNA: TGTGCCAGCAGCTTAGAAGGAAAGCGGCAGAGGAATGAGCAGTTCTTC. This codes for CASSLEGKRQRNEQFF.

This clonotype has a handful of counts. This chain connects TRBV12-3 or TRBV12-4 to TRBJ2-3; the D gene could be TRBD1 or TRBD2 (6 bases each). The CDR3 totals 16 residues. The germline V and J ends were trimmed by 3 bases and 5 bases, with 18 bases remaining between them. This CDR3 reads CASSLIIAEGEDTQYF. CDR3 coding DNA: TGTGCCAGCAGTTTGATAATAGCGGAGGGGGAAGATACGCAGTATTTT.

In this sample, this clonotype turned up many times. One end of the junction fails to match germline, which may point to a read error. The J gene is TRBJ2-1, the V gene TRBV19; 7 bases fit TRBD1. Germline V lookup: CDR1 LNHDA, CDR2 SQIVND (reference sequence). This CDR3 region has 17 residues. CDR3 in amino acids: CASTGTVSQSSYNEQFF. CDR3 nucleotide sequence: TGTGCTAGTACCGGGACAGTCTCCCAAAGCTCCTACAATGAGCAGTTCTTC.

The CDR3 sequence is CASSAPAGGRETQYF. In nucleotides, the CDR3 is TGTGCCAGCAGTGCACCGGCGGGAGGGCGGGAGACCCAGTACTTC. The rearrangement joins TRBV25-1 to TRBJ2-5, with TRBD2 matching 9 bases. In germline, CDR1 is MGHDK, CDR2 SYGVNS. The V gene end was trimmed by 4 bases and the J gene end by 5 bases; junction bases not matched to a gene: 8. The CDR3 runs 15 residues.

This clonotype was found a few times. The genes are TRBV10-3 and TRBJ2-5; D unresolved. V was clipped by 1 base and J by 5 bases, with 8 bases between them. This CDR3 is 13 amino acids long. Germline CDR1 ENHRY, CDR2 SYGVKD. In DNA, the CDR3 is TGTGCCATCAGTGAGTGGCTCGGCGAGACCCAGTACTTC. It yields the protein CAISEWLGETQYF.

Many counts were recorded for this clonotype. The chain joins TRBV10-3 to TRBJ1-2; D unclear. V dropped 6 bases and J dropped 3 bases, with 8 bases sitting between them. Germline CDR1 reads ENHRY; CDR2 reads SYGVKD. This CDR3 spans 12 amino acids. The CDR3, as DNA: TGTGCCATCAGCGGGGAAGACTATGGCTACACCTTC. Protein sequence: CAISGEDYGYTF.

The V gene is TRBV20-1, the J gene TRBJ2-2; 8 positions match TRBD2. V gave up 0 bases and J gave up 7 bases; unmatched junction bases: 7. Germline CDR1 reads DFQATT; CDR2 reads SNEGSKA (reference sequence). The CDR3 covers 15 residues. The CDR3 DNA reads as TGCAGTGCTAGAGATGATAGCGGGGCTTACGGGGAGCTGTTTTTT. The encoded protein is CSARDDSGAYGELFF.

The V call is TRBV20-1, the J call TRBJ2-1; TRBD2 agrees at 12 bases. The CDR3 covers 16 residues. V lost 2 bases and J lost 7; bases outside the gene matches: 9. Looked up from germline, CDR1 is DFQATT and CDR2 is SNEGSKA (reference sequence). CDR3 sequence (DNA): TGCAGTGCTAGACCGTATCTAGCGGGAGGGAGGAATGAGCAGTTCTTC. Translated: CSARPYLAGGRNEQFF.

This clonotype was counted many times. The chain is built from TRBV29-1 and TRBJ2-3, with D possibly matching TRBD2 (6 bases). The V and J ends lost 4 bases and 2 bases respectively, with 19 bases between them. From germline, CDR1 is SQVTM and CDR2 ANQGSEA. This CDR3 contains 16 residues. The CDR3 DNA reads as TGCAGCGTTGGCCGGGGAGCAGCGGGTTCCACAGATACGCAGTATTTT. Translation gives CSVGRGAAGSTDTQYF.

This rearrangement joins TRBV20-1 to TRBJ2-1, with 13 bases matching TRBD2. With 3 bases clipped from V and 2 bases from J, the junction kept 4 bases outside the gene matches. The CDR3 is 16 residues long. Germline V CDR1 and CDR2: DFQATT, SNEGSKA (reference sequence). The CDR3 loop reads CSASGLAGDAYNEQFF. The CDR3 DNA follows: TGCAGTGCTAGCGGACTAGCGGGAGACGCCTACAATGAGCAGTTCTTC.

CDR3 DNA: TGTGCCCCTAAGGGTATGGTAGCGGGAGAAGGTTGCGGGGCCAACGTCCTGACTTTC. Amino acid sequence: CAPKGMVAGEGCGANVLTF. This rearrangement joins TRBV9 to TRBJ2-6, with TRBD2 identical over 9 bases. V gave up 10 bases and J gave up 4 bases; unmatched junction bases: 21. CDR1 is SGDLS and CDR2 is YYNGEE in the germline V gene. This CDR3 contains 19 residues.

This clonotype came up many times. The chain is built from TRBV29-1 and TRBJ2-7, with 11 bases fitting TRBD1. V was pared by 4 bases and J by 3 bases, with 5 bases of the junction left unmatched. The CDR3 is made up of 14 amino acids. Germline V gene data show CDR1 as SQVTM and CDR2 as ANQGSEA. The CDR3 loop reads CSVARDRGYYEQYF. CDR3 coding DNA: TGCAGCGTTGCCCGGGACAGGGGGTACTACGAGCAGTACTTC.

Only a few counts were recorded for this clonotype. The rearrangement uses TRBV4-3 and TRBJ2-1; D is possibly TRBD2 (5 bases). V shed 4 bases and J shed 0 bases, with 10 bases lying between them. Germline V gives CDR1 LGHNA, CDR2 YSLEER. This CDR3 comprises 15 residues. CDR3 amino acids: CASSPDSFSYNEQFF. In DNA, the CDR3 is TGCGCCAGCAGCCCGGACTCTTTCTCCTACAATGAGCAGTTCTTC.

The chain carries TRBV7-2 and TRBJ2-7, with 9 bases fitting TRBD2. Trimming cost V 1 base and J 5 bases; bases outside gene matches: 9. Germline V gives CDR1 SGHTA, CDR2 FQGNSA. This CDR3 has 16 residues. The CDR3 is CASSLVGAGGPHEQYF. The CDR3, as DNA: TGTGCCAGCAGCTTAGTAGGTGCGGGAGGGCCCCACGAGCAGTACTTC.

The CDR3 spells CASIGGYDYEQYF. As DNA, the CDR3 is TGCGCCAGCATCGGGGGGTACGACTACGAGCAGTACTTC. V usage is TRBV5-1 and J usage is TRBJ2-7, with 7 bases that match TRBD2. The V and J ends lost 6 bases and 3 bases, in that order; junction bases with no gene match: 6. The CDR3 length is 13 residues. Germline V gene lookup returns CDR1 SGHRS and CDR2 YFSETQ.

In its sample, this clonotype was seen a few times. The chain is built from TRBV7-2 and TRBJ2-3, with 7 bases matching TRBD2. The V gene's germline CDR1 is SGHTA and CDR2 FQGNSA. CDR3 length: 16 residues. The junction had 8 bases not matched to a gene; V was cut back by 5 bases and J by 0 bases. This CDR3 reads CASSRWDYPSTDTQYF. The CDR3 nucleotides are TGTGCCAGCAGCCGTTGGGACTATCCTAGCACAGATACGCAGTATTTT.